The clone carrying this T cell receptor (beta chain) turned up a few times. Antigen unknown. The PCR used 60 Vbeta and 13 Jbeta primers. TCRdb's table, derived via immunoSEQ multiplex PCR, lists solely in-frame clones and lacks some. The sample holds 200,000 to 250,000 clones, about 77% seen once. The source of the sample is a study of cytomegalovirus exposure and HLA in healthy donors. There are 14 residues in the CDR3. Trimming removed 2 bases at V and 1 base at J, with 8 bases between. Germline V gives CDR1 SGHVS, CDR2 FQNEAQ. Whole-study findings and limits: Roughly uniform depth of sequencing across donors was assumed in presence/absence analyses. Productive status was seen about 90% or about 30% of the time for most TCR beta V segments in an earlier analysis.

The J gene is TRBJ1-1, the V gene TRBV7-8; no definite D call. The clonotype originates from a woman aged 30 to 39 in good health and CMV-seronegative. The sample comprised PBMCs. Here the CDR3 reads CASSLRGENTEAFF. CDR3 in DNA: TGTGCCAGCAGCTTACGGGGAGAGAACACTGAAGCTTTCTTT.